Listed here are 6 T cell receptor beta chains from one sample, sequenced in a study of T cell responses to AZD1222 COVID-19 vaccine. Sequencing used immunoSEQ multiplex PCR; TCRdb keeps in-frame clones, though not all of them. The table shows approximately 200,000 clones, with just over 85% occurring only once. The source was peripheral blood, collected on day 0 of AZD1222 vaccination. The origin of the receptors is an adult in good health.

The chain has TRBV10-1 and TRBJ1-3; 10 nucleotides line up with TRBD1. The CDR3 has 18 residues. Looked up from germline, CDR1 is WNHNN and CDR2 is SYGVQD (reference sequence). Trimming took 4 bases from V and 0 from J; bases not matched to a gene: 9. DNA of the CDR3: TGCGCCAGCAGTGCCGGGACAGGGGATGCCAGCTCTGGAAACACCATATATTTT. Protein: CASSAGTGDASSGNTIYF.

CDR3 sequence: CASRQWGTDTQYF. The CDR3 nucleotides read TGTGCCAGCAGGCAGTGGGGCACAGATACGCAGTATTTT. The chain joins TRBV27 to TRBJ2-3; D is undetermined. V was clipped by 6 bases and J by 1 base, with 8 bases between them. The germline gives CDR1 MNHEY, CDR2 SMNVEV (reference sequence). The CDR3 covers 13 residues.

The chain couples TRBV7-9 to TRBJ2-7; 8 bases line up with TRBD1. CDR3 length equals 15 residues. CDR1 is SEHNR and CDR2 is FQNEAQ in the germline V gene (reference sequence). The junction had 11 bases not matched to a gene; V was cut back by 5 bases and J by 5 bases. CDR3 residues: CASSLGQGSIDEQYF. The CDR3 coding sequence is TGTGCCAGCAGCCTTGGACAGGGTTCGATCGACGAGCAGTACTTC. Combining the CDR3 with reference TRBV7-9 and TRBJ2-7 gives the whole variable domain DTGVSQNPRHKITKRGQNVTFRCDPISEHNRLYWYRQTLGQGPEFLTYFQNEAQLEKSRLLSDRFSAERPKGSFSTLEIQRTEQGDSAMYLCASSLGQGSIDEQYFGPGTRLTVT.

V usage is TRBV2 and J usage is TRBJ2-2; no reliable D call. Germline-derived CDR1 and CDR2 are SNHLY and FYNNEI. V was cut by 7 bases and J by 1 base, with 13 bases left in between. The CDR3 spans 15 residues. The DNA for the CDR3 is TGTGCCAGCAATAGCCTCTCGGGGAACACCGGGGAGCTGTTTTTT. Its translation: CASNSLSGNTGELFF.

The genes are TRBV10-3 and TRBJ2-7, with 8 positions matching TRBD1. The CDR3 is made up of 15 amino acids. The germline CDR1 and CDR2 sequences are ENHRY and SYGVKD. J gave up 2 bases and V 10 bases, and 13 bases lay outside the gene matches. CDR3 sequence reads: CATRTGQGNPYEQYF. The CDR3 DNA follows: TGTGCCACGAGGACCGGACAGGGCAATCCCTACGAGCAGTACTTC.

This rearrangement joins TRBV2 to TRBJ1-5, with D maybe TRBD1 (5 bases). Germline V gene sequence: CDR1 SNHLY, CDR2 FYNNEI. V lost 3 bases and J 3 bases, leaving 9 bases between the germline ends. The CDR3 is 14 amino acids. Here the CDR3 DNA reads TGTGCCAGCAGTGAGAACAGGTACAATCAGCCCCAGCATTTT. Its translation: CASSENRYNQPQHF.